These T cell receptor beta chains were read from a single sample in a study of blood T cell repertoires in COVID-19. Here immunoSEQ multiplex PCR was the method, and the copy in TCRdb shows in-frame clones only, minus some. The sample has 150,000 or so clones, under 95% seen once. Input material: peripheral blood. Every receptor here comes from a man aged 45-65 years with acute or convalescent COVID-19. CDR3s include the opening cysteine and the closing phenylalanine or tryptophan. The D gene is left open where the match is weak. Some rows mark clone size as missing; the rest say once, few, many or name a class of expanded clone.

DNA: TGCGCCAGCAGCTCCGGACAGGGGGTCACAGATACGCAGTATTTT
CDR3: CASSSGQGVTDTQYF
D: TRBD1
V: TRBV5-1
J: TRBJ2-3
size: NA

DNA: TGTGCCAGCAGTTATGGAGGACTAGCGGGGGGGAACGAGCAGTTCTTC
CDR3: CASSYGGLAGGNEQFF
D: TRBD2
V: TRBV6-2/TRBV6-3
J: TRBJ2-1
size: NA

DNA: TGCGCCAGCAGCTGGTGGGGCACTGTAACAGATACGCAGTATTTT
CDR3: CASSWWGTVTDTQYF
D: NA
V: TRBV5-1
J: TRBJ2-3
size: NA

DNA: TGTGCCAGCAGCCGGGACTGGGAGAACACTGAAGCTTTCTTT
CDR3: CASSRDWENTEAFF
D: NA
V: TRBV6-5
J: TRBJ1-1
size: NA

DNA: TGTGCCAGCAAGGGGGACTCCTACAATGAGCAGTTCTTC
CDR3: CASKGDSYNEQFF
D: NA
V: TRBV13
J: TRBJ2-1
size: NA

DNA: TGTGCCAGCAGGCCGGGACAGAAAAATGAAAAACTGTTTTTT
CDR3: CASRPGQKNEKLFF
D: TRBD1
V: TRBV2
J: TRBJ1-4
size: NA

DNA: TGTGCCAGCAGCTTAGACGGGATTGAAGCTTTCTTT
CDR3: CASSLDGIEAFF
D: NA
V: TRBV11-2
J: TRBJ1-1
size: many

DNA: TGTGCCAGCAGCCTTAGCGGGAGGAGGCGAGCCGGGGAGCTGTTTTTT
CDR3: CASSLSGRRRAGELFF
D: TRBD2
V: TRBV7-3
J: TRBJ2-2
size: few

DNA: TGTGCCAGCAGCTTGAACAGAGACACTGAAGCTTTCTTT
CDR3: CASSLNRDTEAFF
D: NA
V: TRBV7-2
J: TRBJ1-1
size: NA

DNA: TGTGCCAGCCACGGCCGGGCAGATACGCAGTATTTT
CDR3: CASHGRADTQYF
D: NA
V: TRBV25-1
J: TRBJ2-3
size: once

DNA: TGTGCCAGCTCCAGCCTCGGGACAGGCATTTCACCCCTCCACTTT
CDR3: CASSSLGTGISPLHF
D: TRBD1
V: TRBV18
J: TRBJ1-6
size: few

DNA: TGTGCCACCAGTGATTTTTCAGCGGGGGAAAATGAGCAGTTCTTC
CDR3: CATSDFSAGENEQFF
D: TRBD2
V: TRBV24-1
J: TRBJ2-1
size: NA

DNA: TGCGCCAGCAGCCACGGCGGGACGGCCTATGGCTACACCTTC
CDR3: CASSHGGTAYGYTF
D: NA
V: TRBV4-3
J: TRBJ1-2
size: NA

DNA: TGTGCCAGCAGTTTAGGGACATTCTACGAGCAGTACTTC
CDR3: CASSLGTFYEQYF
D: NA
V: TRBV12-3/TRBV12-4
J: TRBJ2-7
size: NA

DNA: TGCGCCAGCAGTGAGGGGGCGGGATATGGCTACACCTTC
CDR3: CASSEGAGYGYTF
D: NA
V: TRBV10-2
J: TRBJ1-2
size: NA

DNA: TGTGCCAGCAGTCCTCGGACATTTGCAACCTACGAGCAGTACTTC
CDR3: CASSPRTFATYEQYF
D: NA
V: TRBV6-1
J: TRBJ2-7
size: NA

DNA: TGTGCCAGCAGCGTACAGGTCGGGGTTACTCCCCTCCACTTT
CDR3: CASSVQVGVTPLHF
D: NA
V: TRBV9
J: TRBJ1-6
size: NA

DNA: TGTGCTTCGGGGAAACGGGGATCTGGAAACACCATATATTTT
CDR3: CASGKRGSGNTIYF
D: NA
V: TRBV5-6
J: TRBJ1-3
size: NA

DNA: TGTGCCAGCAGCCCGGGGTCGAATTCACCCCTCCACTTT
CDR3: CASSPGSNSPLHF
D: NA
V: TRBV28
J: TRBJ1-6
size: NA

DNA: TGTGCCAGCAGTACCCCTTCCGCGGGAGGTTGGGATGAGCAGTTCTTC
CDR3: CASSTPSAGGWDEQFF
D: TRBD2
V: TRBV28
J: TRBJ2-1
size: NA